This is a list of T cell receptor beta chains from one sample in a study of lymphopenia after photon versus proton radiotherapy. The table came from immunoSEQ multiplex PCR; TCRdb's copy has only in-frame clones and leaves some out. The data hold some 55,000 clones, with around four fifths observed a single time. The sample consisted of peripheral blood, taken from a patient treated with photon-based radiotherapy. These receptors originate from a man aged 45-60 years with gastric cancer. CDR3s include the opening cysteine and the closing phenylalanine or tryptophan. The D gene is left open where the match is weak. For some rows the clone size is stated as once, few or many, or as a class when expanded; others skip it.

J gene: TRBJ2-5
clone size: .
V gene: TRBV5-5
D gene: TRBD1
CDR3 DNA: TGTGCCAGCAGCTCGCCAGGACAGGGGGCCCGAGAGACCCAGTACTTC
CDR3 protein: CASSSPGQGARETQYF

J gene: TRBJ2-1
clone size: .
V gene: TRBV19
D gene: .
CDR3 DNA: TGTGCCAGTAGTATGGCCGGGGCCTATGAGCAGTTCTTC
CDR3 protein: CASSMAGAYEQFF

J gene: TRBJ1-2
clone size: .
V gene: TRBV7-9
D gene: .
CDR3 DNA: TGTGCCAGCAGCCCCCAGACCGCCCCGGGTGACACCTTC
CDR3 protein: CASSPQTAPGDTF

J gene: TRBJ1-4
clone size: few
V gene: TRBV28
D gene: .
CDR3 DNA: TGTGCCAGTTTTCCTGGGGTTGGGGAAAAACTGTTTTTT
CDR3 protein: CASFPGVGEKLFF

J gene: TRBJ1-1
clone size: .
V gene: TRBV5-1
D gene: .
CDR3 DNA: TGCGCCAGCAGCTTGGAGATGAGGAGTGAAGCTTTCTTT
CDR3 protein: CASSLEMRSEAFF

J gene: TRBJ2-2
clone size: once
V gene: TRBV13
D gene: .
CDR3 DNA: TGTGCCAGCAGACCAGCCCCGGGGGCGAACACCGGGGAGCTGTTTTTT
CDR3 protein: CASRPAPGANTGELFF

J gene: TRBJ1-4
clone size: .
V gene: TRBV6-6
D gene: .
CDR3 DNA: TGTGCCAGCAGCCCCGCCGGGGAGAACGAAAAACTGTTTTTT
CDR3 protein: CASSPAGENEKLFF

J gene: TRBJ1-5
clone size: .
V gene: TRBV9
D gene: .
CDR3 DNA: TGTGCCAGCAGCGCCGGGACACTGGGCAATCAGCCCCAGCATTTT
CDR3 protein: CASSAGTLGNQPQHF

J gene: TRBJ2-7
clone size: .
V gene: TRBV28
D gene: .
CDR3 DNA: TGTGCCAGCAGTTTAGCCCCCCCCCACCGTTTAGGGTTCTACGAGCAGTACTTC
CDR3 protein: CASSLAPPHRLGFYEQYF

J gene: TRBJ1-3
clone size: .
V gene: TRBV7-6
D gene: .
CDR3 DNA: TGTGCCAGCAGCCTCGACACTTACCACACGGGAACCTCTGGAAACACCATATATTTT
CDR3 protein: CASSLDTYHTGTSGNTIYF

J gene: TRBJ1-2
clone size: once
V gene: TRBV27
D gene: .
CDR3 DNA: TGTGCCAGCAGTCTTACAGGGAGTGATGGCTACACCTTC
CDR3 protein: CASSLTGSDGYTF

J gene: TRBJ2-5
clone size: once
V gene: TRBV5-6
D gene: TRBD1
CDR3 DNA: TGTGCCAGCAGCTTGGCCACAGGGGTAGAGACCCAGTACTTC
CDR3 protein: CASSLATGVETQYF

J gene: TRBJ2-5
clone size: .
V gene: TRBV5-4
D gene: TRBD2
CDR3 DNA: TGTGCCAGCAGCCAGGGACTAGCGGGAGGTGGGGTGCAAGAGACCCAGTACTTC
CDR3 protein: CASSQGLAGGGVQETQYF

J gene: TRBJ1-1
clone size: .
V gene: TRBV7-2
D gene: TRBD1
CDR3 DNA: TGTGCCAGCAGCCCCTGGGACAGGGGTACGAACACTGAAGCTTTCTTT
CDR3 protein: CASSPWDRGTNTEAFF

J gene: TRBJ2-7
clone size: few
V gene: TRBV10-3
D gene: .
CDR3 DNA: TGTGCCATCAGTCAGGGTCTCAAATCCTACGAGCAGTACTTC
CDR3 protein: CAISQGLKSYEQYF

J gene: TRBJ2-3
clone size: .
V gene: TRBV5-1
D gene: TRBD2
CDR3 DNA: TGCGCCAGCCTTGGGACTAGCGGGAGGCCGGGCACAGATACGCAGTATTTT
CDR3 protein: CASLGTSGRPGTDTQYF

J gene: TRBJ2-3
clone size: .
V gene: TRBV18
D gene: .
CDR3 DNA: TGTGCCAGCTCACCACCGGCCTTACGCACAGATACGCAGTATTTT
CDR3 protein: CASSPPALRTDTQYF

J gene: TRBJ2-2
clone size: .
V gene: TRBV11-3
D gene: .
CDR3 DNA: TGTGCCAGCAGCCTACAGGGTCAGGGCACCGGGGAGCTGTTTTTT
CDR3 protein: CASSLQGQGTGELFF

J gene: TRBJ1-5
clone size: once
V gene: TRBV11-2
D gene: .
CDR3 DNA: TGTGCCAGCAGCTCTACAGGAGTTAGCAATCAGCCCCAGCATTTT
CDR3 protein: CASSSTGVSNQPQHF

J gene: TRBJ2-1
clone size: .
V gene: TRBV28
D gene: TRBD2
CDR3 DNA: TGTGCCACTTTGGGAGTAGCGGGAGTTTACAATGAGCAGTTCTTC
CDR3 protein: CATLGVAGVYNEQFF

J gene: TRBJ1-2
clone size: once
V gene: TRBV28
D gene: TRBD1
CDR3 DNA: TGTGCCAGCAGTTTACCCGGGACAGGGTCATATGGCTACACCTTC
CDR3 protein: CASSLPGTGSYGYTF

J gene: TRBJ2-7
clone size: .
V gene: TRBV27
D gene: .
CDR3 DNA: TGTGCCAGCAGTTTAGACAGAACCTACGAGCAGTACTTC
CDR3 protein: CASSLDRTYEQYF